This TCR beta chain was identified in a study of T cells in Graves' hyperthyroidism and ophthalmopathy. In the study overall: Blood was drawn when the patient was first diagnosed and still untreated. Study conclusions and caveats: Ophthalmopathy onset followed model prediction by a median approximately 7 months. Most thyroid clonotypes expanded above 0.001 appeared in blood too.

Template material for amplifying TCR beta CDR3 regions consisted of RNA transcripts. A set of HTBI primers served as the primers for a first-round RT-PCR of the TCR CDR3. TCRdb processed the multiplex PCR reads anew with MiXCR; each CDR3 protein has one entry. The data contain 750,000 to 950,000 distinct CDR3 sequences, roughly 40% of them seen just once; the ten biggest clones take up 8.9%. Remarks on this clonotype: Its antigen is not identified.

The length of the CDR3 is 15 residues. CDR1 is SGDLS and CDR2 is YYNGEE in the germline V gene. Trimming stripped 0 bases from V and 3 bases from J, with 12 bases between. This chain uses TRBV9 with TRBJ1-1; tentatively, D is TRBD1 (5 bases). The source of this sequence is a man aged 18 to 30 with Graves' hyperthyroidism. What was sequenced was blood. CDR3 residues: CASSVGRGVDTEAFF. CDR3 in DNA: TGTGCCAGCAGCGTAGGAAGGGGCGTGGACACTGAAGCTTTCTTT.